Listed below are T cell receptor beta chains from one sample, sequenced in a study of tumor-infiltrating lymphocytes in primary liver carcinoma. TCRdb reprocessed the multiplex PCR reads with MiXCR, giving one entry per CDR3 protein. Of 330,000 or so distinct CDR3 sequences listed, about 61% are singletons. The sequencing sample was made of peripheral blood. The receptors stem from a man aged 35-49 years with primary liver carcinoma and hepatitis B virus infection. Both conserved end residues are part of each CDR3.

v_gene	j_gene	CDR3aa
TRBV6-6	TRBJ1-4	CASSYSVKKLFF
TRBV6-1	TRBJ2-5	CASSGEVRGETQYF
TRBV6-5	TRBJ2-2	CSSSYSIPTPGQGPGELSF
TRBV12-3/TRBV12-4	TRBJ2-3	CASRDGPSTDTQYF
TRBV24-1	TRBJ1-5	CATRRSRAQHF
TRBV11-1	TRBJ2-1	CASSVGLPNSYNEQIF
TRBV7-8	TRBJ2-5	CASSQGTSIETQYF
TRBV6-2/TRBV6-3	TRBJ2-1	CASSYGPGSYNEQFF
TRBV7-2	TRBJ2-3	CASSLAFTLPSADTQYF
TRBV6-2/TRBV6-3	TRBJ2-3	CVSSYSISSTDTQYF
TRBV4-1	TRBJ2-7	CASSQDWGRAYEQYF
TRBV2	TRBJ2-4	CASSVLGGAVSKNIQYF
TRBV6-1	TRBJ1-2	CASSEGARVAGYTF
TRBV7-2	TRBJ2-5	CASSFSGKRGETQYF
TRBV6-2/TRBV6-3	TRBJ1-5	CTSKRTMSNQPQHF
TRBV6-1	TRBJ2-1	CASSRGRYGTTYYEQFF
TRBV28	TRBJ2-3	CASSFGGRTDTQYF
TRBV5-1	TRBJ2-1	CASSGDSIYNEQFF
TRBV12-5	TRBJ2-5	CASGLYTDRSRETQYF
TRBV6-6	TRBJ2-7	CASSYPTSGTGDVHEQYF
TRBV29-1	TRBJ2-7	CSVEAIYEQCF
TRBV11-3	TRBJ2-5	CTGSLGQGKTQYF